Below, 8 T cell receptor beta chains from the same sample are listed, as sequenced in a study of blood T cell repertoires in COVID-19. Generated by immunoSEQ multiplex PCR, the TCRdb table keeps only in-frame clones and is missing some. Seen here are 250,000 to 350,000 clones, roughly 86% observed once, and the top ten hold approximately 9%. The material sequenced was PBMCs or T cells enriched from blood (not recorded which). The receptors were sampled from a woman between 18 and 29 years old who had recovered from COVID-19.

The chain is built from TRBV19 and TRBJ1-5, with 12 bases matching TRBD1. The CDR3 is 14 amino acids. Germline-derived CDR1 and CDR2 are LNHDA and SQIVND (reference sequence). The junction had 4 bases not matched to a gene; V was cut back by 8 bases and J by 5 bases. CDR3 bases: TGTGCCAGTTCCGGGACAGGGGGCGATCAGCCCCAGCATTTT. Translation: CASSGTGGDQPQHF.

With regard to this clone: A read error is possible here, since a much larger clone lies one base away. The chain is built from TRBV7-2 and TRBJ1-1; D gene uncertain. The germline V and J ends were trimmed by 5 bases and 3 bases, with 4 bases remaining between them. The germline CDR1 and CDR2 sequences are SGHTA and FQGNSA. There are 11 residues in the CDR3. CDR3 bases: TGTGCCAGCAGCCCTCACACTGAAGCTTTCTTT. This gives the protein CASSPHTEAFF.

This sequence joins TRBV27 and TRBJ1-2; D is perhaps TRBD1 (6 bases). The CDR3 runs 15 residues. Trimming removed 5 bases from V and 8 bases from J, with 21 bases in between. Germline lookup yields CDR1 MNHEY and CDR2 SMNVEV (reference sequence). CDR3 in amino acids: CASSPLPTGSFGYTF. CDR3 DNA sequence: TGTGCCAGCAGTCCCCTCCCCACAGGGTCTTTCGGCTACACCTTC.

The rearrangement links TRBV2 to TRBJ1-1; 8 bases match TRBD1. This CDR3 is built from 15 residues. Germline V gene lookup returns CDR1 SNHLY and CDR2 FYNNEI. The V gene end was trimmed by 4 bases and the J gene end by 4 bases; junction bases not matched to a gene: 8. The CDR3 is CASSARTGSATEAFF. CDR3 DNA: TGTGCCAGCAGTGCCAGGACAGGGTCGGCCACTGAAGCTTTCTTT.

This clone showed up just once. The CDR3 loop is CASSLGDGGTYSNQPQHF. The CDR3 DNA sequence: TGTGCCAGCAGTTTAGGTGACGGGGGGACTTATAGCAATCAGCCCCAGCATTTT. The chain joins TRBV28 to TRBJ1-5; weak D call: TRBD1 (5 bases). Trimming stripped 2 bases from V and 0 bases from J, with 17 bases between. The germline CDR1 and CDR2 sequences are MDHEN and SYDVKM. The CDR3 spans 18 residues.

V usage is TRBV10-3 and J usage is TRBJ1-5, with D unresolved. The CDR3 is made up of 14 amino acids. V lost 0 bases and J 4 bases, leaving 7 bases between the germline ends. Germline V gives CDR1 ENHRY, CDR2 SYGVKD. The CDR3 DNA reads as TGTGCCATCAGTGAGTCCCCCGGTAATCAGCCCCAGCATTTT. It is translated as CAISESPGNQPQHF.

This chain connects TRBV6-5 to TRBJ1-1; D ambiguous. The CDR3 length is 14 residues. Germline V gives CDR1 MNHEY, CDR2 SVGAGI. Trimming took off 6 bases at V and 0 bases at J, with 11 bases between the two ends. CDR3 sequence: CASRAGWMNTEAFF. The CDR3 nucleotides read TGTGCCAGCAGGGCAGGCTGGATGAACACTGAAGCTTTCTTT.

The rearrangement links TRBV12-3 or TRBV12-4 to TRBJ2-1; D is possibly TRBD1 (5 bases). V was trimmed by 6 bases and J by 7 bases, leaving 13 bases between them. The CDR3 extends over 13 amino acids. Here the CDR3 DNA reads TGTGCCAGCAGCCTGGACACCCCAAATGAGCAGTTCTTC. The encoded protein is CASSLDTPNEQFF.